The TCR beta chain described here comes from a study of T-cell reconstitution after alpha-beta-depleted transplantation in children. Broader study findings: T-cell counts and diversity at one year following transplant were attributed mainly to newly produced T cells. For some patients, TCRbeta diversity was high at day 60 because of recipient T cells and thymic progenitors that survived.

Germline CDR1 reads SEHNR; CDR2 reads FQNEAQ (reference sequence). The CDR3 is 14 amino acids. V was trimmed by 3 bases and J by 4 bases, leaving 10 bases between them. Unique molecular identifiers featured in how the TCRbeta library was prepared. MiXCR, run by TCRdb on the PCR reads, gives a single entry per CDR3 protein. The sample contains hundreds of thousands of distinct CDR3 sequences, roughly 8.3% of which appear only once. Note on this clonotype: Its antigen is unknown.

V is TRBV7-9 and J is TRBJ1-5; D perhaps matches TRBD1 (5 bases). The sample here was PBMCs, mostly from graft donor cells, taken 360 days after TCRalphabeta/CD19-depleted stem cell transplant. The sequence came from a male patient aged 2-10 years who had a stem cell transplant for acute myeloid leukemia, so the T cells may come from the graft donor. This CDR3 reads CASSLAGQNQPQHF. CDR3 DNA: TGTGCCAGCAGCTTGGCAGGGCAGAATCAGCCCCAGCATTTT.